A single TCR beta chain is shown here with its context. Its target is unknown. The identical CDR3 is also encoded by other nucleotide sequences in the sample. Following RNA extraction, reverse transcription yielded cDNA that acted as the sequencing template. Libraries were prepared by immunoSEQ multiplex PCR; TCRdb keeps only in-frame clonotypes and omits some of them. Of hundreds of thousands of clones listed, about three fifths are singletons. The source of the sample is a study of CD8+ T cells in alopecia areata. Peripheral blood, together with lesional scalp punch biopsies, was collected from alopecia areata patients. Both CD4+ and CD8+ T cells were separated by sorting PBMCs. Trimming pared 0 bases from V and 6 bases from J, leaving 6 bases between. Per the germline V gene, CDR1 is DFQATT and CDR2 is SNEGSKA (reference sequence). This CDR3 spans 11 amino acids. Study findings and constraints: TCR sharing across patients was less clear than in mice, possibly HLA-related.

J is TRBJ2-7 and V is TRBV20-1; D is unclear. This clonotype was sampled from a human donor with alopecia areata. The source material was CD4+ T cells sorted from blood, sampled at week 0. In DNA, the CDR3 is TGCAGTGCTAGAGATCGAAGCGAGCAGTACTTC. Translating gives CSARDRSEQYF.